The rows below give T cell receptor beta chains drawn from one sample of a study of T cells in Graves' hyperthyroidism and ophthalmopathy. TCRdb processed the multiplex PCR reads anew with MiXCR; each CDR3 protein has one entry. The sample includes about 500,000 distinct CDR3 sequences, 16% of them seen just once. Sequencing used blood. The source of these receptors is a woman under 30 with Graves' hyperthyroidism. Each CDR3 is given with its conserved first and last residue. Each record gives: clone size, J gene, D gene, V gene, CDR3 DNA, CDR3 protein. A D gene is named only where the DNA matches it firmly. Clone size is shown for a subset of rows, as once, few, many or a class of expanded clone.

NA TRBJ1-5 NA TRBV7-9 TGTGCCAGCAGCCACGGACAGATCAATCAGCCCCAGCATTTT CASSHGQINQPQHF
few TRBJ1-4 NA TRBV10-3 TGTGCCATCAGCAGGGCGGCTAATGAAAAACTGTTTTTT CAISRAANEKLFF
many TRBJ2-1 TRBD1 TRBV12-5 TGTGCTAGTGGCCAGGACAGGGGTAAGGATGAGCAGTTCTTC CASGQDRGKDEQFF
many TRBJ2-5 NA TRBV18 TGTGCCAGCTCACCGAGGATCGAGACCCAGTACTTC CASSPRIETQYF
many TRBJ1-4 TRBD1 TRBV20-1 TGCAGTGCTGGACAGGGCGGGGTGGTAAAACTGTTTTTT CSAGQGGVVKLFF
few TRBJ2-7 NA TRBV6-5 TGTGCCAGCAGTTACAACTTGGACTCCTACGAGCAGTACTTC CASSYNLDSYEQYF
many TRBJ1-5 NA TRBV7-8 TGTGCCAGCAGCTGGCTCGGGGGAGCAAATCAGCCCCAGCATTTT CASSWLGGANQPQHF
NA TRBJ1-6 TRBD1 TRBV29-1 TGCAGCGTTCGGACAGGGGCTAGACATAATTCACCCCTCCACTTT CSVRTGARHNSPLHF
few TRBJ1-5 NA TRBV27 TGTGCCAGCAGACACCTCTATAGCAATCAGCCCCAGCATTTT CASRHLYSNQPQHF
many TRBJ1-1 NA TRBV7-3 TGTGCCAGCAGCTTAAACAGCAACACTGAAGCTTTCTTT CASSLNSNTEAFF
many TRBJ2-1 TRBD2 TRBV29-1 TGCAGCGCGGGGACTACCCCTCGCAATGAGCAGTTCTTC CSAGTTPRNEQFF
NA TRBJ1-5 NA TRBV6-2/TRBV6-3 TGTGCCAGCAGTACCGGGACGACCTCGCATCAGCCCCAGCATTTT CASSTGTTSHQPQHF
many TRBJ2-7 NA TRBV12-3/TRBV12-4 TGTGCCAGCAGTTTAAGGGCTGGGCAGGGGACCCTCTCCTACGAGCAGTACTTC CASSLRAGQGTLSYEQYF
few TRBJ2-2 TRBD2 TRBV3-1 TGTGCCAGCAGCCAAGATTCGGGAGGGATTCTTGTTTACACCGGGGAGCTGTTTTTT CASSQDSGGILVYTGELFF
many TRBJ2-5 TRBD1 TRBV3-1 TGTGCCAGCAGCCGGGAACCTTACAGGGGGCGCTGGGAGACCCAGTACTTC CASSREPYRGRWETQYF
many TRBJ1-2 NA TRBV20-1 TGCAGTGCTACCGCCCGATTGGCCCTCAAGGGAGGCTACACCTTC CSATARLALKGGYTF
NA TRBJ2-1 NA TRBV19 TGTGCCAGTAGTATTGGTAGCGGCTATCACAATGAGCAGTTCTTC CASSIGSGYHNEQFF
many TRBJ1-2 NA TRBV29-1 TGCAGCGTTGGGGCAGGGGCGGATGGCTACACCTTC CSVGAGADGYTF
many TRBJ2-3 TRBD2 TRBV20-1 TGCAGTGCTAGAGATCTTAGCGGGAGGGCCACAGATACGCAGTATTTT CSARDLSGRATDTQYF
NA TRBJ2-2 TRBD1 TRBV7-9 TGTGCCAGCAGCTTAGGGACAGGGATGGCCGGGGAGCTGTTTTTT CASSLGTGMAGELFF
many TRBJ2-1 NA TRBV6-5 TGTGCCAGCAGTTACGGGGGCGAGCAGTTCTTC CASSYGGEQFF
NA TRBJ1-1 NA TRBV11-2 TGTGCCAGCACCTCGGGACCCACGAACACTGAAGCTTTCTTT CASTSGPTNTEAFF
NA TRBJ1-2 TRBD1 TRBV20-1 TGCAGTGCTAAATCAGGGGGAGGAGGAGGCTACACCTTC CSAKSGGGGGYTF
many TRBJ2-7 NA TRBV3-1 TGTGCCAGCAGCCAAGGGACTACCGCATCCTACGAGCAGTACTTC CASSQGTTASYEQYF
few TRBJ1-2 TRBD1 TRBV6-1 TGTGCCAGCTCCCCCACGGGACAGGGGTTTGGCTACACCTTC CASSPTGQGFGYTF
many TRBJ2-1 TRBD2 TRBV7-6 TGTGCCAGCAGCCCAAAGACTAGCGGGGGTTTGAATGAGCAGTTCTTC CASSPKTSGGLNEQFF
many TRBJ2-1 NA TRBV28 TGTGCCAGCAGTCCCCCCGGAATCTCCTACAATGAGCAGTTCTTC CASSPPGISYNEQFF
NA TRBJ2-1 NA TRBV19 TGTGCCAGTAGTACAACTAGAGGCCCCTACAATGAGCAGTTCTTC CASSTTRGPYNEQFF
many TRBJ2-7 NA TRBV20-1 TGCAGTGCTAGAGATTGGTACAGGGACTACGAGCAGTACTTC CSARDWYRDYEQYF
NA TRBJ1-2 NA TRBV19 TGTGCCAGTCGATCGACCTCTAACTATGGCTACACCTTC CASRSTSNYGYTF
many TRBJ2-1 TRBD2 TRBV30 TGTGCCTGGGCAGCGGGAGGTAACAATGAGCAGTTCTTC CAWAAGGNNEQFF
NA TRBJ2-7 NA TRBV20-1 TGCAGTGCTAGAGCAAACCGGGACTACGAGCAGTACTTC CSARANRDYEQYF
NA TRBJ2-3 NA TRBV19 TGTGCCAGTAGTATATCAGGAGGGGATACGCAGTATTTT CASSISGGDTQYF
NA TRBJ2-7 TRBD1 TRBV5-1 TGCGCCAGCAGCAACCCGGGACAGTCCTACGAGCAGTACTTC CASSNPGQSYEQYF
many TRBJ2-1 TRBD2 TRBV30 TGTGCCTGGAGGGAAAGACTAGCGGGCCACCACAATGAGCAGTTCTTC CAWRERLAGHHNEQFF
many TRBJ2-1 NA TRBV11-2 TGTGCCAGCAGCTTAGAACGCCTAGTGCAGCGGGTCGTCTACAATGAGCAGTTCTTC CASSLERLVQRVVYNEQFF
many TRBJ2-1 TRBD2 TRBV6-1 TGTGCCAGCAGTTCCCCGACTAGCGGGAGCAATGAGCAGTTCTTC CASSSPTSGSNEQFF
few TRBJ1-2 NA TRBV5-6 TGTGCCAGCAGCTTGGAGGCCGGGGTTGACTATGGCTACACCTTC CASSLEAGVDYGYTF
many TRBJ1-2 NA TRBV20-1 TGCAGTGCTAGAGATTTCGGGGGAGGTGGCTACACCTTC CSARDFGGGGYTF
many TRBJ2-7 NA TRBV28 TGTGCCAGCAGCCCCGGGATGGGTTTGTCCTACGAGCAGTACTTC CASSPGMGLSYEQYF
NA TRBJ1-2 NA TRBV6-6 TGTGCCAGCAGTTACTCCTCAGGAAGGCCTAACTATGGCTACACCTTC CASSYSSGRPNYGYTF
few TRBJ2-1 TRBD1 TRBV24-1 TGTGCCACCAGTGATTACGGGACAGGGTTCCATGAGCAGTTCTTC CATSDYGTGFHEQFF
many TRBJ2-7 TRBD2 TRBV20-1 TGCAGTGCCGGAGGGACTAGCGGGGAATACGAGCAGTACTTC CSAGGTSGEYEQYF
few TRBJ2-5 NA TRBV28 TGTGCCAGCACCTACCCCGACACTCAAGAGACCCAGTACTTC CASTYPDTQETQYF
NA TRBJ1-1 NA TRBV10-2 TGCGCCAGCAGGGGACTGGGGGGGACTCTGTCTGGCACTGAAGCTTTCTTT CASRGLGGTLSGTEAFF
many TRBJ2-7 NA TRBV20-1 TGCAGTGCTAGGGGTGTAGGGGGGTTTTTCTACGAGCAGTACTTC CSARGVGGFFYEQYF
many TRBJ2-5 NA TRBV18 TGTGCCAGCTCACAACCCCTGGTCCAAGAGACCCAGTACTTC CASSQPLVQETQYF
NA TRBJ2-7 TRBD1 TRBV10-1 TGCGCCAGCAGTGAGAGGGGACAGGGAAGGCTCGAGCAGTACTTC CASSERGQGRLEQYF
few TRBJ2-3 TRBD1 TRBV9 TGTGCCAGCAGCGTCTCCACAGGGGGGAGGACAGATACGCAGTATTTT CASSVSTGGRTDTQYF